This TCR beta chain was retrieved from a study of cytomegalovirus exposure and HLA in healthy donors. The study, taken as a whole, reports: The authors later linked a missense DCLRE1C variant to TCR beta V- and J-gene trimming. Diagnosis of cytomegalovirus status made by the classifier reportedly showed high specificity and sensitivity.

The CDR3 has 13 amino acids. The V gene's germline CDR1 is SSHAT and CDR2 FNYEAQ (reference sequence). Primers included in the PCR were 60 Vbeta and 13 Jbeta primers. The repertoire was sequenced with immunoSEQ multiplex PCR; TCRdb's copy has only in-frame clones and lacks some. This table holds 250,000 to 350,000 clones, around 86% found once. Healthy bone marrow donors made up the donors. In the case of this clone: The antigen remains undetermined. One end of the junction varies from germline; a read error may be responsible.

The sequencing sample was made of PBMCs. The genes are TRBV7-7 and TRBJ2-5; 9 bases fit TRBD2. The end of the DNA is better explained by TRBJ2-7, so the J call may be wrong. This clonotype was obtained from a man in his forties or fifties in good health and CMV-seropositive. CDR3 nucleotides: TGTGCTAGCAGCTCAGGGACTAGCCACGAGCAGTACTTC. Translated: CASSSGTSHEQYF.